This T cell receptor (beta chain) is from a study of cytomegalovirus exposure and HLA in healthy donors (dated by TCRdb to about 2017). In terms of the full investigation: According to an earlier analysis of 450 to 650 of the donors, 150 million to 200 million T cells yielded 100 million or so unique TCR beta sequences and about 300 Gb of sequence data. The aim of the study was to test whether cataloging public T cell receptors could identify signatures of past pathogen exposure. All discovery cohort repertoires had been generated on a single sequencing platform. The number of donors typed differed by locus, with roughly 629-640 for A, B, C, DRB1 and DQB1, around 500 for DQA1, 606 for DPA1, and over 400 for DPB1. In the later analysis, no new phenotypic data were used to find candidate immune exposures; instead, reliance was placed on TCR beta sequences and their occurrence across donors. Genome-wide SNP genotypes for about 55% of the 666 donors were used in a later genetic analysis, which treated that subset as a discovery cohort. A later analysis re-examined previously published TCR beta repertoires from over 500 donors and added high-resolution HLA genotyping to investigate patterns of TCR occurrence. Both class I and class II loci were covered by HLA typing, at four-digit resolution. High-throughput TCR immunosequencing, statistical association of individual TCRs with disease status, and machine learning were combined to predict cytomegalovirus infection status. The T cell repertoires of several hundred subjects were profiled by immunosequencing and related to cytomegalovirus serostatus. Alongside the repertoire data, information on donor age, sex, ethnicity and CMV serostatus was compiled. Roughly 300 gigabases of sequencing data and about 92 million unique TCR sequences made up an early release that covered under 750 HLA-typed donors. Among 398 genotyped donors of the cohort, an average of around 240,000 unique TCR beta nucleotide sequences were sequenced per donor, 15% to 20% of them non-productive. Besides the first cohort of 666 subjects, a separate validation cohort made up of over 100 different subjects was used. Roughly 5 DR-DQ haplotypes were handled as single units for association and clustering, since linkage in the cohort was strong. The genetic ancestry cluster associated with self-reported Caucasian donors included roughly four fifths of the roughly 380 genotyped donors. An earlier analysis of some 500 of the donors used high-throughput TCR beta sequencing to judge whether each TCR beta V gene segment behaved as functional or pseudogenic. What the research found in general, with its limitations: Compared with the roughly 710-donor mean, donors in an Asian-associated ancestry cluster had fewer N-insertions in productive TCRs, according to a later genetic analysis. Some IMGT-functional V segments, including TRBV6-2 and TRBV6-3, could not be distinguished by the 87-base-pair reads and were therefore excluded. In a later analysis, TCR association rates were found to vary across HLA loci, with the most associated TCRs seen for DRB1 alleles and the fewest for HLA-C alleles. Because HLA typing was unavailable for some donors at each locus, only the typed subset was used in association tests. Immune exposure information for the cohort was limited to CMV serostatus. Most TCR sequences were observed very rarely across donors, whereas some public TCRs were present in many individuals. The authors suggested that the approach could potentially be extended to other disease states and immunological phenotypes. This cohort had only TCR beta chains sequenced, and the lack of alpha or paired-chain data limited which features could be detected. Over 15 rarely observed V segments, including chromosome 9 orphons, were excluded from the earlier analysis of approximately 600 of the donors because counts were too low. Linkage disequilibrium might explain the correlated functional status among segregating V segments, but an unknown experimental factor could not be excluded. A further reported finding was that TCR beta sequences accurately predicted the HLA-A and HLA-B alleles for most subjects in the first cohort. The presence/absence analyses assumed that sequencing depth was roughly uniform across donors, and that assumption may not be true. The sequencing pipeline was judged likely to have produced a cluster of highly shared sequence variants as a technical artifact. According to a later analysis, parvovirus B19, influenza, CMV and Epstein-Barr virus appeared linked to several top co-occurrence clusters. A later genetic analysis associated a missense DCLRE1C variant with V-gene and J-gene trimming of TCR beta chains, and an independent cohort replicated the association. In a later analysis, some 17,000 TCR beta sequences were associated with specific HLA alleles at a false discovery rate of 0.05. Broadly in line with IMGT annotations, most TCR beta V segments showed up in productive rearrangements about 90% or about 30% of the time in an earlier analysis of around 550 of the donors. In a later analysis, HLA-associated TCR beta chains showed more clonal expansion and lower generation probabilities than non-associated chains that were equally common. In vitro tests confirmed that three of the cytomegalovirus-associated TCR beta chains recognize cytomegalovirus antigens. When HLA alleles, especially DR and DQ, strongly co-occurred, TCR associations were difficult to assign to individual alleles. In the study, approximately 160 TCR beta chains were listed as associated with cytomegalovirus. The classifier was reported to diagnose cytomegalovirus status with high specificity and sensitivity in both the original and validation cohorts. According to a later analysis, most CMV-associated TCR beta chains appeared to be HLA-restricted, and the HLA associations seemed to be driven largely by CMV exposure.

This clone is a singleton in its sample. Its antigen is unknown. No base qualities exist here, and no much larger clone lies one base off it. The cohort consisted of hundreds of healthy bone marrow donors. At the time of sampling, every cohort member was nominally healthy, though immune exposures that went unrecorded were likely present. The donor tested CMV seropositive, placing the donor among the 289 seropositive members of the cohort. A peripheral blood sample was collected from each donor, and TCR beta sequencing was performed on peripheral blood mononuclear cells. The Qiagen DNeasy Blood Extraction Kit was used to extract genomic DNA from the blood cell samples. The CDR3, cysteine through phenylalanine, is 15 amino acids long. This entry keeps only the CDR3 DNA: 45 bases, framed from base 1. Taken from the germline V gene, the CDR1 and CDR2 loops are MDHEN and SYDVKM. V was cut back by 6 bases and J by 1 base, leaving a gap of 16 bases between them.

Receptor amplification or capture employed the immunoSEQ multiplex PCR assay. For the multiplex PCR, a mixture combining 60 forward primers for TCR Vbeta segments and 13 reverse primers for TCR Jbeta segments was used. Amplification of the CDR3 region of rearranged TCR beta genes was performed with a multiplex PCR assay on genomic DNA. Amplified TCR beta libraries were sequenced as 87-base-pair reads on the Illumina HiSeq System. Processing in the source paper ran as follows. In a later analysis, around 80 million unique TCR beta chains were counted across the 650 to 750 repertoires, and around 11 million of these chains were shared by at least two donors. Raw reads were error-corrected and collapsed into unique sequences with a nearest-neighbor algorithm that merged closely related sequences to remove PCR and sequencing errors. To assign V, D and J gene segments, CDR3 sequences were aligned to IMGT reference sequences. For a sequence to be retained, a match of at least six nucleotides to both a V gene segment and a J gene segment was required. A rearrangement was called productive if the CDR3 had no stop codons and remained in frame with V and J, and every other rearrangement was called non-productive. Following IMGT convention, CDR3 was defined as the stretch from the second conserved V-encoded cysteine up to the conserved J-encoded phenylalanine. Sequences without an unambiguous match to a single V gene segment were excluded from the earlier analysis of several hundred of the donors. An earlier analysis of around 600 of the donors classified V segments as functional when productive rearrangements were above 56.7% and as segregating when the standard deviation between donors was above 5%. To diagnose cytomegalovirus status from the catalog of TCR beta chain sequences, a statistical classification framework was built. In a later analysis, TCR nucleotide sequences were compared against IMGT/GENE-DB human TR gene sequences so that V and J genes could be assigned. The TCRdist pipeline was used in a later analysis to assign CDR3 sequences and most-parsimonious VDJ recombination scenarios. In a later analysis, each TCR beta chain was defined by its CDR3 amino acid sequence together with its V-gene family, and reads without a unique V-gene family were excluded. To address suspected cross-contamination and a sequencing artifact, a later analysis removed 592 highly shared, low-generation-probability nucleotide sequences. A later analysis calculated a clonal expansion index for each public chain from normalized within-repertoire ranks of inferred template counts. A later analysis computed generation probabilities with a VDJ recombination model fitted to out-of-frame rearrangements, and checked the results against IGoR. In a later analysis, TCR-TCR, TCR-HLA and TCR-CMV co-occurrence was scored with hypergeometric tests, and a repertoire-size bias correction was applied to TCR pairs. In a later analysis, false discovery rates were estimated by permuting HLA or CMV assignments 20 times. In a later analysis, co-occurring TCRs were grouped using DBSCAN, with TCRdist sequence similarity added in when clustering inside HLA-allele-positive subsets. Repertoires with fewer than 30,000 or more than 120,000 public chains, plus five repertoires with anomalous nucleotide sharing, were excluded from co-occurrence clustering. Drawn from immuneACCESS, this table holds only the in-frame rearrangements with V and J called that TCRdb kept. Clones are partly lost; checked studies trace under half to an unresolved V gene and leave the rest unexplained. That table gives V, J and clone size, and the DNA gave D and trimming. The sample yields 60,000 to 90,000 clones; 70% were counted once. Together, the top ten hold roughly 9.7% of the sample.

The chain joins TRBV28 to TRBJ2-7, with TRBD1 as a weak D call on 6 bases. Sequenced: PBMCs. The clonotype comes from a woman between 50 and 59 years old in good health and CMV-seropositive. The nucleotides read TGTGCCAGCAGGGCACAGGGTTCCTTTTCCTACGAGCAGTACTTC. Its translation reads: CASRAQGSFSYEQYF.